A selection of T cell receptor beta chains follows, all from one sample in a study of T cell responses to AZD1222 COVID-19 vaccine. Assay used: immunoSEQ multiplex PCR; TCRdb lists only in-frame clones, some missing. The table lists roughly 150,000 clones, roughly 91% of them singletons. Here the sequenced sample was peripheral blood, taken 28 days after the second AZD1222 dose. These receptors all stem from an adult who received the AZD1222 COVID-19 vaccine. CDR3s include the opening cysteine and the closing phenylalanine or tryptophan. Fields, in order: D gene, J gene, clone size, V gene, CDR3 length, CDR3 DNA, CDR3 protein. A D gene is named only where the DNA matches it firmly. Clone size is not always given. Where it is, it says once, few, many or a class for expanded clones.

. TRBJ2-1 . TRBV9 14 TGTGCCAGCAGCGTAGTCGCTACCTTCAATGAGCAGTTCTTC CASSVVATFNEQFF
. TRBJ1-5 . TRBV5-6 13 TGTGCCAGCAGCTTGGATCGGTCAAAGGCCCAGCATTTT CASSLDRSKAQHF
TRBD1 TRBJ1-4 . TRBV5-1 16 TGCGCCAGCAGCCAAATGACAGGGGGCGAAGGTGAAAAACTGTTTTTT CASSQMTGGEGEKLFF
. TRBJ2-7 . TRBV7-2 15 TGTGCCAGCAGCTTAGACGGCGGAGGCCTCTACGAGCAGTACTTC CASSLDGGGLYEQYF
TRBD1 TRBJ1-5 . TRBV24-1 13 TGTGCCACCAGTGGGGACAGCTATCAGCCCCAGCATTTT CATSGDSYQPQHF
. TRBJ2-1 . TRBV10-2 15 TGCGCCAGCAGTGAGCCTAGCCACTCCTACAATGAGCAGTTCTTC CASSEPSHSYNEQFF
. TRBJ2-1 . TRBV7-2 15 TGTGCCAGCAGCTCCGAGTGGAGCTCCTACAATGAGCAGTTCTTC CASSSEWSSYNEQFF
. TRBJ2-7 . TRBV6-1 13 TGTGCCAGCAGTGATGGACATCCCTACGAGCAGTACTTC CASSDGHPYEQYF
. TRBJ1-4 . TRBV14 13 TGTGCCAGCAGCCAAGAAGGAGTGCGGGAACTGTTTTTT CASSQEGVRELFF
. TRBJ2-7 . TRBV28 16 TGTGCCAGCAGTTCCGGACAGCGAGTACCGTCCTACGAGCAGTACTTC CASSSGQRVPSYEQYF
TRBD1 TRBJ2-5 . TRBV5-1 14 TGCGCCAGCAGCATCGGACAGGGGGCTGAGACCCAGTACTTC CASSIGQGAETQYF
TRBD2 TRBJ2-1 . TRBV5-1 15 TGCGCCAGCAGCGGCCAGCGGGAGGGTTACGATGAGCAGTTCTTC CASSGQREGYDEQFF
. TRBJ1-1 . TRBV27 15 TGTGCCAGCACTTTACAGGGTGGAGTGAACACTGAAGCTTTCTTT CASTLQGGVNTEAFF
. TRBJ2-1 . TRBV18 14 TGTGCCAGCTCGAGGACCACGACAGACAATGAGCAGTTCTTC CASSRTTTDNEQFF
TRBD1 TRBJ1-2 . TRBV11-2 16 TGTGCCAGCAGCCGAGGGGCAGGGGGAGACAACTATGGCTACACCTTC CASSRGAGGDNYGYTF
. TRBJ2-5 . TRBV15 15 TGTGCCACCAGCAGAGGCACAGGTAACCAAGAGACCCAGTACTTC CATSRGTGNQETQYF
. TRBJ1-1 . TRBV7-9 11 TGTGCCAGCAGCTTATGGTTGCGGTGGGACTTT CASSLWLRWDF
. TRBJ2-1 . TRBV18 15 TGTGCCAGCTCACCGGCTACCGGACCCTACAATGAGCAGTTCTTC CASSPATGPYNEQFF
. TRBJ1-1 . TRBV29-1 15 TGCAGCGTTGAAGCGACCAGGGAAAGGGACACTGAAGCTTTCTTT CSVEATRERDTEAFF
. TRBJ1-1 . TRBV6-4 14 TGTGCCAGCAGGGCCTCACAGGGGAACACTGAAGCTTTCTTT CASRASQGNTEAFF
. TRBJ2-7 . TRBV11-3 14 TGTGCCAGCAGCTTAGTGGGGGACTCCTACGAGCAGTACTTC CASSLVGDSYEQYF
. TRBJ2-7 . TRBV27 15 TGTGCCAGCAGACGGGGCTCTACGCTAACCTACGAGCAGTACTTC CASRRGSTLTYEQYF
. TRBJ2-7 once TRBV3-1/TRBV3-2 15 TGTGCCAGCAGCCAAGCAGCAGGGGTCTCCTACGAGCAGTACTTC CASSQAAGVSYEQYF
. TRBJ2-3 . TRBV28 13 TGTGCCAGCAGCCTCCTAAGGACAGATACGCAGTATTTT CASSLLRTDTQYF
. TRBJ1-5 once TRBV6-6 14 TGTGCCAGTCTCCCAGGAGGCAGCAATCAGCCCCAGCATTTT CASLPGGSNQPQHF
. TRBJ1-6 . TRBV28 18 TGTGCCAGCAGGGAAGGCGTGGCAGGGACTAGGGGTGATTCACCCCTCCACTTT CASREGVAGTRGDSPLHF
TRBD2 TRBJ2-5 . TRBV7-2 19 TGTGCCAGCAGCCCCCGCTCGTCGGCTAGCGGGAGAGGGGGGGAGACCCAGTACTTC CASSPRSSASGRGGETQYF
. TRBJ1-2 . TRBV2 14 TGTGCCAGCAGTGAGCAGGGAGCTAACTATGGCTACACCTTC CASSEQGANYGYTF
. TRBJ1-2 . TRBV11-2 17 TGTGCCAGCAGCCCCTGGACCTCAGATCGGTCCTACTATGGCTACACCTTC CASSPWTSDRSYYGYTF
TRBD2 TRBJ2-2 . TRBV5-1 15 TGCGCCAGCAGCTTGAGTCTAGCGGGAGCCGGGGAGCTGTTTTTT CASSLSLAGAGELFF
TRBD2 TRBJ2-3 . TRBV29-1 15 TGCAGCGTTGGGCGGAGCGGGATGGGGACAGATACGCAGTATTTT CSVGRSGMGTDTQYF
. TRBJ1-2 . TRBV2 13 TGTGCCAGCAGCCGAGATCTCAACTATGGCTACACCTTC CASSRDLNYGYTF
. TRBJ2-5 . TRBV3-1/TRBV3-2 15 TGTGCCAGCAGCCAAGAACGGGCAGCGCAAGAGACCCAGTACTTC CASSQERAAQETQYF
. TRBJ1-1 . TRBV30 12 TGTGCCTGGAGTGCCAAACAAACTGAAGCTTTCTTT CAWSAKQTEAFF
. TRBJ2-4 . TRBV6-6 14 TGTGCCAGCAGTCTAACCCGTGAGGGAAACATTCAGTACTTC CASSLTREGNIQYF
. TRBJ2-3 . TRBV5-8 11 TGTGCCAGCAGCCGTACAGATACGCAGTATTTT CASSRTDTQYF
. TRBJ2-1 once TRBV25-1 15 TGTGCCAGCAGTGCTTCCGGTCCACTGGCGGATGAGCAGTTCTTC CASSASGPLADEQFF
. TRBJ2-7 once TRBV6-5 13 TGTGCCAGCAGTTCCTCGACATTCTACGAGCAGTACTTC CASSSSTFYEQYF
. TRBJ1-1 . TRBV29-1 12 TGCAGCATCAAACGGAGCGACACTGAAGCTTTCTTT CSIKRSDTEAFF
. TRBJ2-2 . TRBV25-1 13 TGTGCCAGCAGTGAACTAGCTCCCGGGGAGCTGTTTTTT CASSELAPGELFF
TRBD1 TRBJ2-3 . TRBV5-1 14 TGCGCCAGCAGCTGGGGACAGGGGGCAGATACGCAGTATTTT CASSWGQGADTQYF
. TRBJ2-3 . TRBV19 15 TGTGCCAGTAGTATAGGGAGGCTGGGCACAGATACGCAGTATTTT CASSIGRLGTDTQYF
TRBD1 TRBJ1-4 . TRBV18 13 TGTGCCAGCTCACCGGGGACAGATGAAAAACTGTTTTTT CASSPGTDEKLFF
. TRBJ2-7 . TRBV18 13 TGTGCCAGCTCACCGCTGAGCTCCTACGAGCAGTACTTC CASSPLSSYEQYF
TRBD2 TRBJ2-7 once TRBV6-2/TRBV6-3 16 TGTGCCAGCAGTTCCGGGACTAGCGGGACCTCCTACGAGCAGTACTTC CASSSGTSGTSYEQYF
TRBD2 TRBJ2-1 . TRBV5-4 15 TGTGCCAGCAGCCGTAGCGGGAGCTCCTACAATGAGCAGTTCTTC CASSRSGSSYNEQFF
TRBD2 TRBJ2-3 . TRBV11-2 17 TGTGCCAGCAGCTTTCCTAGCGGGGGGCGAAGCACAGATACGCAGTATTTT CASSFPSGGRSTDTQYF
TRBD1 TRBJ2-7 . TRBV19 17 TGTGCCAGTAGTCAGCGGACAGGGGGGATTGGGGGCCTCGAGCAGTACTTC CASSQRTGGIGGLEQYF
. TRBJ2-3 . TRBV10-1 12 TGCGCCAGCGGACCGCGCACAGATACGCAGTATTTT CASGPRTDTQYF
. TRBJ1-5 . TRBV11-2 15 TGTGCCAGCAGCTACCAAGGGGATAGCAATCAGCCCCAGCATTTT CASSYQGDSNQPQHF
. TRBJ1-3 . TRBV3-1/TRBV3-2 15 TGTGCCAGCAGCCAAATAAGAGCGCCTGGAAACACCATATATTTT CASSQIRAPGNTIYF
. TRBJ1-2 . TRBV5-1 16 TGCGCCAGCAGCCTGGGAGGGTATGGGAGCGACTATGGCTACACCTTC CASSLGGYGSDYGYTF
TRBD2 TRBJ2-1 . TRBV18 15 TGTGCCAGCTCAACGTCGGCGGGAGGGCGGGATGAGCAGTTCTTC CASSTSAGGRDEQFF
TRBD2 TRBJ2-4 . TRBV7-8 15 TGTGCCAGCAGCTCCACTAGCGGCGAAGGAGACATTCAGTACTTC CASSSTSGEGDIQYF
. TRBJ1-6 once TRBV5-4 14 TGTGCCAGCAGCTTGACCTCCTATAATTCACCCCTCCACTTT CASSLTSYNSPLHF
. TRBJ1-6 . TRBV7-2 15 TGTGCCAGCAGCCTCACAGGGTTCAATAATTCACCCCTCCACTTT CASSLTGFNNSPLHF
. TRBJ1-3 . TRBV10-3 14 TGTGCCATCATGCCCGGGGACACTGGAAACACCATATATTTT CAIMPGDTGNTIYF